This T cell receptor beta chain was identified during a study of CD8+ T cells in alopecia areata. Study results and limitations: Mice gave a clearer picture of TCR sharing than patients did, possibly for HLA-related reasons. Higher clonality and more expanded CD8+ clones appeared in lesional than normal scalp. Sequencing of scalp samples also includes resident alphabeta T cells from normal skin.

Sequencing templates came from extracted RNA that was reverse transcribed into cDNA. Generated by immunoSEQ multiplex PCR, the TCRdb table keeps only in-frame clones and is missing some. The table includes about 110,000 clones, roughly 59% detected once. Germline CDR1 and CDR2: SGHRS and YFSETQ. V gave up 2 bases and J gave up 7 bases, with 15 bases separating them. The CDR3 is 14 amino acids. This clone has only a few counts. What it binds is not known. Sorting of PBMCs yielded the CD4+ and CD8+ T cells. This chain joins TRBV5-1 and TRBJ1-2; tentative D call: TRBD1 (5 bases). The sequenced sample consisted of CD8+ T cells sorted from blood. This clonotype originated in a human donor in good health. The CDR3: CASSFQGESVGYTF. The CDR3 DNA follows: TGCGCCAGCAGCTTCCAGGGAGAAAGTGTTGGCTACACCTTC.